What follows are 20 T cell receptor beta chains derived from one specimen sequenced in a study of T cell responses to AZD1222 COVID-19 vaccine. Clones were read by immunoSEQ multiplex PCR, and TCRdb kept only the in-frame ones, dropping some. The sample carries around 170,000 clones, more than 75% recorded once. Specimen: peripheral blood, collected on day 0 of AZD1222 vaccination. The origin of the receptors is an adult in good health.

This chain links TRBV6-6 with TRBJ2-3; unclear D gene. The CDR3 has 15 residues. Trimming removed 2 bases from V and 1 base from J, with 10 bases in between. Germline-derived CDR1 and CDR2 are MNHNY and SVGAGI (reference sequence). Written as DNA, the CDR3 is TGTGCCAGCAGTTACCCGGATCCGGGCACAGATACGCAGTATTTT. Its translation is CASSYPDPGTDTQYF.

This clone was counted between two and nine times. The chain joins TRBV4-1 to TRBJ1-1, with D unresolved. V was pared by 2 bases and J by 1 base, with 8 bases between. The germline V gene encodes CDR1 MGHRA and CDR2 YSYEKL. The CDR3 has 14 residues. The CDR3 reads CASSQSTQNTEAFF. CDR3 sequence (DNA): TGCGCCAGCAGCCAATCGACCCAGAACACTGAAGCTTTCTTT.

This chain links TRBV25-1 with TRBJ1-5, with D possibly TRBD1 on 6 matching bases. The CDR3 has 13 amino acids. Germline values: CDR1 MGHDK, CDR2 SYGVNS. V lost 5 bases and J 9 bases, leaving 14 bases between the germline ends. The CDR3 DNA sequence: TGTGCCAGCAGTCAGACAGGTACACGGCCCCAGCATTTT. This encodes CASSQTGTRPQHF.

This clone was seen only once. In DNA form, the CDR3 reads TGCGCCAGCAGCTTAATGACTAACACAGATACGCAGTATTTT. Its translation: CASSLMTNTDTQYF. The chain has TRBV5-1 and TRBJ2-3; a possible D gene is TRBD2 (5 bases). This CDR3 contains 14 residues. V was pared by 2 bases and J by 2 bases, with 9 bases between. Germline CDR1 is SGHRS and CDR2 is YFSETQ.

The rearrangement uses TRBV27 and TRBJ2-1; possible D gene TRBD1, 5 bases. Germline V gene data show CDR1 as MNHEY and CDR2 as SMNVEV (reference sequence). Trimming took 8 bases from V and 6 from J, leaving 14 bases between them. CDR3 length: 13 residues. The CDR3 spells CASRRQGLNEQFF. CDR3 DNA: TGTGCCAGCCGCCGCCAGGGTCTCAATGAGCAGTTCTTC.

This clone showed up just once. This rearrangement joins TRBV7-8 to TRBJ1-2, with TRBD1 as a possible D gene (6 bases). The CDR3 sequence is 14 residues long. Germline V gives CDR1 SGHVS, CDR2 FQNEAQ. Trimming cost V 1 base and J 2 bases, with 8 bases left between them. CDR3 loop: CASSLGTGNYGYTF. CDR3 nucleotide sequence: TGTGCCAGCAGCTTAGGTACAGGGAACTATGGCTACACCTTC.

CDR3 in DNA: TGCGCCAGCAGCTTGGAGCCTAGCGAGACCTACGAGCAGTACTTC. The encoded protein is CASSLEPSETYEQYF. V usage is TRBV5-1 and J usage is TRBJ2-7, with D maybe TRBD2 (6 bases). There are 15 residues in the CDR3. Deletions cut 0 bases from V and 2 bases from J, with 12 bases between. In germline, CDR1 is SGHRS, CDR2 YFSETQ.

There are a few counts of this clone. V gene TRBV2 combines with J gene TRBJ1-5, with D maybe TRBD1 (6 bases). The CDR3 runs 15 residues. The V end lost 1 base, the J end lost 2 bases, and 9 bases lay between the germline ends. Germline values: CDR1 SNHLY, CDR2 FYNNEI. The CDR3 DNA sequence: TGTGCCAGCAGTGAAGACAGGGCGGGCAATCAGCCCCAGCATTTT. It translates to CASSEDRAGNQPQHF.

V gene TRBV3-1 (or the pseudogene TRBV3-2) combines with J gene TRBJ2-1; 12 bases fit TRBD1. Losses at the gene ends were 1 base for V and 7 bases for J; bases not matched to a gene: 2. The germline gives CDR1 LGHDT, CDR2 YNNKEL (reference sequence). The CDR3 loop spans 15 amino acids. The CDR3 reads CASSQVGQGANEQFF. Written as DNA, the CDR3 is TGTGCCAGCAGCCAAGTGGGACAGGGGGCAAATGAGCAGTTCTTC.

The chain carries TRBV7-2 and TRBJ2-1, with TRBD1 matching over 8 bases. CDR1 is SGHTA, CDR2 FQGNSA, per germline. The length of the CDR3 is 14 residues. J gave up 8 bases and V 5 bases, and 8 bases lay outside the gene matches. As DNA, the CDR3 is TGTGCCAGCAGCACTAACGGACAGGGCGATGAGCAGTTCTTC. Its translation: CASSTNGQGDEQFF.

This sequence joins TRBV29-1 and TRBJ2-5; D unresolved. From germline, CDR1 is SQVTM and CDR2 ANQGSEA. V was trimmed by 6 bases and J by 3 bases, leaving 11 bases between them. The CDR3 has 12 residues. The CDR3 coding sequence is TGCAGCGTAGACGGCCACAAAGAGACCCAGTACTTC. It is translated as CSVDGHKETQYF.

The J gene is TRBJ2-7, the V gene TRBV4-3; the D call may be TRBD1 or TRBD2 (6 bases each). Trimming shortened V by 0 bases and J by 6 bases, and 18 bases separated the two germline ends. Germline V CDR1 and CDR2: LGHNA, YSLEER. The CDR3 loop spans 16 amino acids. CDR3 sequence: CASSQDAGSWGAEQYF. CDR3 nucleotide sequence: TGCGCCAGCAGCCAAGATGCCGGGTCCTGGGGGGCCGAGCAGTACTTC.

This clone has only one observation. CDR3 sequence (DNA): TGCGCCAGCAGCTCACAGGGCTCCAGCAATGAGCAGTTCTTC. Translation: CASSSQGSSNEQFF. The chain links TRBV5-1 to TRBJ2-1; tentatively, D is TRBD1 (6 bases). Trimming pared 3 bases from V and 6 bases from J, leaving 13 bases between. Germline CDR1 is SGHRS and CDR2 is YFSETQ. This CDR3 has 14 residues.

The CDR3 nucleotides are TGTGCCAGCAGTGAAAAGACGGATAATGAAAAACTGTTTTTT. Its protein product is CASSEKTDNEKLFF. The V gene is TRBV6-1, the J gene TRBJ1-4; D ambiguous. The CDR3 totals 14 residues. Trimming cost V 2 bases and J 4 bases, with 8 bases left between them. The germline gives CDR1 MNHNS, CDR2 SASEGT.

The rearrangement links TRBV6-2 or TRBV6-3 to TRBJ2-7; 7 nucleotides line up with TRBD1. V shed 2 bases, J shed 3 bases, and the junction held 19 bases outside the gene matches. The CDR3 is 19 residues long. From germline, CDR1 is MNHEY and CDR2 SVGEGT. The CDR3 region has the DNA TGTGCCAGCAGTTACCCCCTTGGACTGGACAGGCCGACGAGCTACGAGCAGTACTTC. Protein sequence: CASSYPLGLDRPTSYEQYF.

The CDR3 region has the DNA TGTGCCAGCAGCTTGGATTCGGATTCACCCCTCCACTTT. The encoded protein is CASSLDSDSPLHF. The chain employs TRBV5-4 and TRBJ1-6; D is uncertain. The CDR3 totals 13 residues. Germline V CDR1 and CDR2: SGHNT, YYREEE (reference sequence). V was trimmed by 0 bases and J by 8 bases, leaving 6 bases between them.

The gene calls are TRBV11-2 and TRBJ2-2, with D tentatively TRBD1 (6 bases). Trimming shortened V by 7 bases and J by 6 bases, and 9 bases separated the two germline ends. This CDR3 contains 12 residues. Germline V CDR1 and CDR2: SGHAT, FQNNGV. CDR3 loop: CASTQGPGELFF. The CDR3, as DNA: TGTGCCAGCACCCAGGGGCCCGGGGAGCTGTTTTTT. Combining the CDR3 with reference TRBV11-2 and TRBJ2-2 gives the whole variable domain EAGVAQSPRYKIIEKRQSVAFWCNPISGHATLYWYQQILGQGPKLLIQFQNNGVVDDSQLPKDRFSAERLKGVDSTLKIQPAKLEDSAVYLCASTQGPGELFFGEGSRLTVL.

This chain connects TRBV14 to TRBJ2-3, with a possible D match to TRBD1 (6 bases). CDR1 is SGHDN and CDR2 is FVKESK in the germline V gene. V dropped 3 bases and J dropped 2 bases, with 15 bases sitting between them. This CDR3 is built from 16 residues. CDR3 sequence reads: CASSQVETGSTDTQYF. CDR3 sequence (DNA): TGTGCCAGCAGCCAGGTCGAAACAGGGTCCACAGATACGCAGTATTTT. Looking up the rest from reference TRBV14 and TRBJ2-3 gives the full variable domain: EAGVTQFPSHSVIEKGQTVTLRCDPISGHDNLYWYRRVMGKEIKFLLHFVKESKQDESGMPNNRFLAERTGGTYSTLKVQPAELEDSGVYFCASSQVETGSTDTQYFGPGTRLTVL.

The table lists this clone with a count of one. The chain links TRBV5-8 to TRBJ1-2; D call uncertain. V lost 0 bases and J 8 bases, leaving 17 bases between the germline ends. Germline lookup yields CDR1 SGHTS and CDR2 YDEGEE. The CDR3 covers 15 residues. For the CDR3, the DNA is TGTGCCAGCAGCTTGGCCAGCGGATGGGGTGGGGGCTACACCTTC. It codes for CASSLASGWGGGYTF.

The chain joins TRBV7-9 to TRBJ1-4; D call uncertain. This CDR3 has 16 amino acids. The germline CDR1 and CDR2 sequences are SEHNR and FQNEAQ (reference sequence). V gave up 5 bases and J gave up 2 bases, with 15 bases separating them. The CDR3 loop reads CASSNGVLSTNEKLFF. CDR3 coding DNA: TGTGCCAGCAGCAATGGGGTTTTGTCGACTAATGAAAAACTGTTTTTT.